This T cell receptor (beta chain) comes out of a study of blood T cell repertoires in COVID-19. The CDR3 totals 14 residues. Trimming took off 1 base at V and 1 base at J, with 6 bases between the two ends. Per germline, CDR1 SGHTA and CDR2 FQGNSA. In its sample, this clone was seen a few times. Some clones are missing from TCRdb's copy, which holds only in-frame ones; the method was immunoSEQ multiplex PCR. The sample has about 70,000 clones, about three quarters seen once. This TCR derives from an elderly man with acute or convalescent COVID-19. The V gene is TRBV7-2, the J gene TRBJ2-3; weak D call: TRBD2 (5 bases). Sequencing was done on a sample of peripheral blood. The CDR3 spells CASSLVGGTDTQYF. The CDR3 DNA is TGTGCCAGCAGCTTAGTCGGGGGCACAGATACGCAGTATTTT.